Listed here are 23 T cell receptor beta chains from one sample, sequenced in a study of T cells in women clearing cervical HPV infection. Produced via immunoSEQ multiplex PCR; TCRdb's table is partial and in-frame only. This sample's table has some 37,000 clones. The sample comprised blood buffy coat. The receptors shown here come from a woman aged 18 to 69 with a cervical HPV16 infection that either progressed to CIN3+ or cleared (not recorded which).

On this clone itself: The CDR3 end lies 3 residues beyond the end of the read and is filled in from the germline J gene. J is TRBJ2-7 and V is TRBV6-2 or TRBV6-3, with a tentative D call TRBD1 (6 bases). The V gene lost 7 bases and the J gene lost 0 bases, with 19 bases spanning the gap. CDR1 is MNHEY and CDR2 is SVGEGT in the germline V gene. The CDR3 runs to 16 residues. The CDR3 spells CASTSPALRGSYEQYF. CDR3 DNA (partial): TGTGCCAGCACTTCCCCGGCACTCAGGGGCTCCTACGAG.

The CDR3 sequence: CSAITWDRIQETQYF. The sequenced CDR3 bases are TGCAGTGCTATTACCTGGGACAGGATCCAAGAGACC. This chain connects TRBV20-1 to TRBJ2-5, with 8 bases lining up with TRBD1. The CDR3 end lies 3 residues beyond the end of the read and is filled in from the germline J gene. This CDR3 contains 15 residues. CDR1 and CDR2 from the germline V gene are DFQATT and SNEGSKA (reference sequence). The V segment lost 4 bases and the J segment 1 base; nucleotides outside the gene matches: 8.

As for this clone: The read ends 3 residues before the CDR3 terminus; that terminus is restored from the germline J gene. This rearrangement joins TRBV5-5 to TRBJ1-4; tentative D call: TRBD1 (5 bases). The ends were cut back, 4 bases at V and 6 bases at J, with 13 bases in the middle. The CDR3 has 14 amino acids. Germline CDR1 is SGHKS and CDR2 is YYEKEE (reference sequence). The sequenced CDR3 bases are TGTGCCAGCAGCCCGGGGGGAAGAGATGAAAAA. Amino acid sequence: CASSPGGRDEK. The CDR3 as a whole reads CASSPGGRDEKLFF.

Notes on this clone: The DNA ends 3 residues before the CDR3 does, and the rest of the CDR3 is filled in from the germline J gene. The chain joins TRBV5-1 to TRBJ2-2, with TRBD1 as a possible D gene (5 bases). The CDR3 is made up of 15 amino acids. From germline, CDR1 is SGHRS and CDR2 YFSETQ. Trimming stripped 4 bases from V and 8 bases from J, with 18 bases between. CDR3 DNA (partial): TGCGCCAGCAGCCCTAGACCGGGCCCAGGGGGGGAG. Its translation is CASSPRPGPGGE. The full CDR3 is CASSPRPGPGGELFF. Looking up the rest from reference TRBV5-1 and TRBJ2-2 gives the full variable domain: KAGVTQTPRYLIKTRGQQVTLSCSPISGHRSVSWYQQTPGQGLQFLFEYFSETQRNKGNFPGRFSGRQFSNSRSEMNVSTLELGDSALYLCASSPRPGPGGELFFGEGSRLTVL.

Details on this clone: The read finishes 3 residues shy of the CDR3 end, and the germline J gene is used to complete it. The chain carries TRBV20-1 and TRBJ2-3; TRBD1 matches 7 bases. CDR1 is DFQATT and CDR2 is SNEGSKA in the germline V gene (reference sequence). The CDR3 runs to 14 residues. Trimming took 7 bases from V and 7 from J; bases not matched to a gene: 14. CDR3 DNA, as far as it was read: TGCAGTGTTCCGAGGGGGCCAGGCATGAATACG. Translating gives CSVPRGPGMNT. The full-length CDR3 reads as CSVPRGPGMNTQYF.

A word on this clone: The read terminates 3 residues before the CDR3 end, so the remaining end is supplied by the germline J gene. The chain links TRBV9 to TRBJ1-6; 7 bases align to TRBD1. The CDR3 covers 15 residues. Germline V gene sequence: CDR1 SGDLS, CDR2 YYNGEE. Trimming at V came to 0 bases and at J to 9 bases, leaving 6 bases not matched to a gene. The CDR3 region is CASSVVGTAASPLHF. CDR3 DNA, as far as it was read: TGTGCCAGCAGCGTAGTAGGGACAGCGGCTTCACCC. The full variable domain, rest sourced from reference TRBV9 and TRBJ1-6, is DSGVTQTPKHLITATGQRVTLRCSPRSGDLSVYWYQQSLDQGLQFLIQYYNGEERAKGNILERFSAQQFPDLHSELNLSSLELGDSALYFCASSVVGTAASPLHFGNGTRLTVT.

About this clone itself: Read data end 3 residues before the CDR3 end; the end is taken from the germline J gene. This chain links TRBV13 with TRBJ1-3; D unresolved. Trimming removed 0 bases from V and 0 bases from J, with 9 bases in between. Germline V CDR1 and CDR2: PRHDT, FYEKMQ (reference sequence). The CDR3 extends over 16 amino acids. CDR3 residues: CASSLGGSDSGNTIYF. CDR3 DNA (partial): TGTGCCAGCAGCTTAGGAGGGTCGGACTCTGGAAACACC.

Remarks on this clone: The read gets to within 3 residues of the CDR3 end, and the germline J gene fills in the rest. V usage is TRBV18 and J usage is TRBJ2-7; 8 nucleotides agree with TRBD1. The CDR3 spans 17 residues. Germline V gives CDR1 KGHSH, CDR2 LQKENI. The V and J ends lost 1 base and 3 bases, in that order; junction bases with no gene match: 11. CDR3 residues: CASSPREPRGQSYEQYF. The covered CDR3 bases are TGTGCCAGCTCACCACGGGAACCCAGGGGGCAGAGCTACGAG.

The CDR3 bases that were read are TGTGCCTGGATGTGGAAGGGTTTTTCGTCCGGGGAG. The encoded protein is CAWMWKGFSSGE. The whole CDR3 reads CAWMWKGFSSGELFF. V is TRBV30 and J is TRBJ2-2; no firm D call. The CDR3 goes on 3 residues after the read ends, and that part is filled in from the germline J gene. Trimming stripped 4 bases from V and 6 bases from J, with 18 bases between. The CDR3 spans 15 residues. Germline CDR1 and CDR2: GTSNPN and SVGIG (reference sequence). Full variable domain (outside the CDR3, taken from reference TRBV30 and TRBJ2-2): SQTIHQWPATLVQPVGSPLSLECTVEGTSNPNLYWYRQAAGRGLQLLFYSVGIGQISSEVPQNLSASRPQDRQFILSSKKLLLSDSGFYLCAWMWKGFSSGELFFGEGSRLTVL.

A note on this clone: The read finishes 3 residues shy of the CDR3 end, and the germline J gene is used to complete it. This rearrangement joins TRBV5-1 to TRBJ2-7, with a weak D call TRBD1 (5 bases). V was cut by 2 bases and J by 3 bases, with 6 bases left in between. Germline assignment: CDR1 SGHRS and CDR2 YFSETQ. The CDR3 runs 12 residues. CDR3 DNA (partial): TGCGCCAGCAGCTTCGACAGCTACGAG. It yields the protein CASSFDSYE. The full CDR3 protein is CASSFDSYEQYF. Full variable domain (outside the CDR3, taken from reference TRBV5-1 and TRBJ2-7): KAGVTQTPRYLIKTRGQQVTLSCSPISGHRSVSWYQQTPGQGLQFLFEYFSETQRNKGNFPGRFSGRQFSNSRSEMNVSTLELGDSALYLCASSFDSYEQYFGPGTRLTVT.

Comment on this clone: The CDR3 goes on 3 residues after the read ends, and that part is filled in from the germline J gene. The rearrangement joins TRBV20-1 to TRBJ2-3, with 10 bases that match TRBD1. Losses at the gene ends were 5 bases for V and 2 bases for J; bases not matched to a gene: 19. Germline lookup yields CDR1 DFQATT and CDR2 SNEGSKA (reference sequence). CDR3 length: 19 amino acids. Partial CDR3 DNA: TGCAGTGCTCTTACCCTCCACCCGGGACAGGGGTATTACACAGATACG. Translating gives CSALTLHPGQGYYTDT. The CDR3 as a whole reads CSALTLHPGQGYYTDTQYF.

CDR3 region: CASSYSAGEGDEQFF. CDR3 DNA (partial): TGTGCCAGCAGTTACTCGGCGGGAGAGGGCGATGAG. The rearrangement joins TRBV6-2 or TRBV6-3 to TRBJ2-1; 7 bases map to TRBD2. The read comes to an end 3 residues before the CDR3 does, leaving the germline J gene to fill in the end. Germline V gene lookup returns CDR1 MNHEY and CDR2 SVGEGT. This CDR3 has 15 residues. The trim removed 0 bases at V and 8 bases at J, leaving 7 bases unmatched.

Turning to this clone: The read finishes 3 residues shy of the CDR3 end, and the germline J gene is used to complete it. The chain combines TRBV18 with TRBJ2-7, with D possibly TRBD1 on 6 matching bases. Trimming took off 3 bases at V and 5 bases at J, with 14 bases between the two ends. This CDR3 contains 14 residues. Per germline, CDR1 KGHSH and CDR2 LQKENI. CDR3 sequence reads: CASSPSRGGHEQYF. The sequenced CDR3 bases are TGTGCCAGCTCACCTAGCAGGGGCGGCCACGAG.

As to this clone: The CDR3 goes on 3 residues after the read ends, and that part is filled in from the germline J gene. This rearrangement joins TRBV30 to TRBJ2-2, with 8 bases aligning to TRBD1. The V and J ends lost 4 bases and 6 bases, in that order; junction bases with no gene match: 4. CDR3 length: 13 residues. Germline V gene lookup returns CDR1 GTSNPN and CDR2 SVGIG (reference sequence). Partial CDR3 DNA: TGTGCCTGGAACAGGGGGTCTCCCGGGGAG. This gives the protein CAWNRGSPGE. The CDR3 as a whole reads CAWNRGSPGELFF.

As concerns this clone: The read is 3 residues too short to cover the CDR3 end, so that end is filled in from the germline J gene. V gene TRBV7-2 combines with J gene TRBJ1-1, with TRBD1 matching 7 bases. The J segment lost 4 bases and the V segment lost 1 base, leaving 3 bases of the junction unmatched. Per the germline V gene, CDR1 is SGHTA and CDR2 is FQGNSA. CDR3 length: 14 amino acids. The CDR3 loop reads CASSLGQGTTEAFF. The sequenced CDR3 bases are TGTGCCAGCAGCTTAGGACAGGGTACCACTGAA.

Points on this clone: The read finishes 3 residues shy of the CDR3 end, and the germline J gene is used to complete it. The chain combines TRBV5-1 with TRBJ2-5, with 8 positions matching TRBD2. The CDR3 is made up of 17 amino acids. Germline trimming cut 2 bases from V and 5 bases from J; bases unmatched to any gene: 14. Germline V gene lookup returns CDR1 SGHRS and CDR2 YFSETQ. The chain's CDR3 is CASSLGGGPPLYETQYF. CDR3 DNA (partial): TGCGCCAGCAGCTTAGGCGGGGGGCCGCCTCTGTACGAGACC.

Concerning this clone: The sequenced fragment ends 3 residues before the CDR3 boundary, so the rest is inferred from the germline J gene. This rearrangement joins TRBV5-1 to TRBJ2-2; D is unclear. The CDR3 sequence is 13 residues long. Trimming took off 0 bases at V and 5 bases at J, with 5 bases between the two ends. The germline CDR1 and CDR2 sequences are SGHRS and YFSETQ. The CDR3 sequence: CASSLGQTGELFF. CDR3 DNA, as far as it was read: TGCGCCAGCAGCTTGGGGCAAACCGGGGAG.

The chain's CDR3 is CASSPPVRSPTNYGYTF. Incomplete CDR3 DNA: TGTGCCAGCAGTCCCCCCGTCAGGAGCCCCACTAACTATGGC. V gene TRBV28 combines with J gene TRBJ1-2, with D unresolved. The read halts 3 residues ahead of the CDR3 end, with the missing end drawn from the germline J gene. The V end lost 5 bases, the J end lost 0 bases, and 19 bases lay between the germline ends. Germline V gene lookup returns CDR1 MDHEN and CDR2 SYDVKM. The length of the CDR3 is 17 residues.

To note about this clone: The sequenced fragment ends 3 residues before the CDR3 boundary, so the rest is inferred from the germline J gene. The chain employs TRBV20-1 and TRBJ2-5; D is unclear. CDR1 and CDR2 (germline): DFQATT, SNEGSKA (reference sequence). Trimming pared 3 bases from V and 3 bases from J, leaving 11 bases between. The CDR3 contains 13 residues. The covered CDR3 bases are TGCAGTGCTAGGACATATCTCAAAGAGACC. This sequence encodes CSARTYLKET. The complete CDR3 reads CSARTYLKETQYF.

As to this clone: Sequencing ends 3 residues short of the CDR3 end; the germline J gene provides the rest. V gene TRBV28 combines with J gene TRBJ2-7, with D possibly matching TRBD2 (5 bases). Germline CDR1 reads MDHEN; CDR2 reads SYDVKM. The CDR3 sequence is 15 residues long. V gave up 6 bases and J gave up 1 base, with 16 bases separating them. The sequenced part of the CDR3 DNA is TGTGCCAGCAGACCCACAGCGGCCTCTTCCTACGAG. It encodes CASRPTAASSYE. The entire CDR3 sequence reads CASRPTAASSYEQYF. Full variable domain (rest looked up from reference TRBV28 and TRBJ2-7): DVKVTQSSRYLVKRTGEKVFLECVQDMDHENMFWYRQDPGLGLRLIYFSYDVKMKEKGDIPEGYSVSREKKERFSLILESASTNQTSMYLCASRPTAASSYEQYFGPGTRLTVT.

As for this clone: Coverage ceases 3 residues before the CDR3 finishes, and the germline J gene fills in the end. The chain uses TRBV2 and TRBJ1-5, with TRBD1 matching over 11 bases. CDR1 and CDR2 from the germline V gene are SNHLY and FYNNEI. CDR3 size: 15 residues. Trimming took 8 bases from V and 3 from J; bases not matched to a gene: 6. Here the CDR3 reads CASLRGQGVNQPQHF. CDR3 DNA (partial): TGTGCCAGCTTGCGGGGACAGGGGGTCAATCAGCCC.

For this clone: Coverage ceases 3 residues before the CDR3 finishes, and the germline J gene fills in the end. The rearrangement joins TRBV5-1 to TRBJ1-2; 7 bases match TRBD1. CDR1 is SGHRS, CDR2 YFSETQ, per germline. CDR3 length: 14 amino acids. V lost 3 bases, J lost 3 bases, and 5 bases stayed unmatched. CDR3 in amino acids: CASSSATGHYGYTF. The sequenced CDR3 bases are TGCGCCAGCAGCTCAGCGACAGGGCACTATGGC. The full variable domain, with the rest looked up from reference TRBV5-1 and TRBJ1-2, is KAGVTQTPRYLIKTRGQQVTLSCSPISGHRSVSWYQQTPGQGLQFLFEYFSETQRNKGNFPGRFSGRQFSNSRSEMNVSTLELGDSALYLCASSSATGHYGYTFGSGTRLTVV.

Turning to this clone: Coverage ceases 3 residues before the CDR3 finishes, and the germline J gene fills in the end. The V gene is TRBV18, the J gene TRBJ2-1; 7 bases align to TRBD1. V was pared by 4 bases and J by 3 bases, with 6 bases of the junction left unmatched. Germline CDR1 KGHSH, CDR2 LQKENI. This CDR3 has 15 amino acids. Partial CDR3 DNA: TGTGCCAGCTCACTAGGGACAGACCTCTACAATGAG. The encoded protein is CASSLGTDLYNE. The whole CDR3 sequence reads CASSLGTDLYNEQFF.